These 8 T cell receptor beta chains came from one sample sequenced in a study of shared clonotypes between healthy human individuals. TCRdb's table, derived via immunoSEQ multiplex PCR, lists solely in-frame clones and lacks some. The table has some 2 million clones, 85% to 95% seen once. What was sequenced was naive CD4+ T cells sorted from blood. Subset meaning: CD45RA+ positively selected. Every receptor here comes from a man aged 18 to 29 in good health.

The chain employs TRBV2 and TRBJ1-5; the D is unclear. The CDR3 loop spans 15 amino acids. CDR1 and CDR2 (germline): SNHLY, FYNNEI. V was trimmed by 3 bases and J by 3 bases, leaving 12 bases between them. The CDR3 sequence: CASSEGSQINQPQHF. CDR3 nucleotide sequence: TGTGCCAGCAGTGAGGGCAGCCAGATCAATCAGCCCCAGCATTTT. The full variable domain, its missing parts supplied by reference TRBV2 and TRBJ1-5, is EPEVTQTPSHQVTQMGQEVILRCVPISNHLYFYWYRQILGQKVEFLVSFYNNEISEKSEIFDDQFSVERPDGSNFTLKIRSTKLEDSAMYFCASSEGSQINQPQHFGDGTRLSIL.

V is TRBV5-1 and J is TRBJ2-5; D is unresolved. Germline CDR1 SGHRS, CDR2 YFSETQ. The CDR3 runs to 15 residues. V was cut by 1 base and J by 5 bases, with 15 bases left in between. CDR3 loop: CASSLIEPSGETQYF. DNA of the CDR3: TGCGCCAGCAGCTTGATAGAACCGTCCGGGGAGACCCAGTACTTC.

V gene TRBV11-2 combines with J gene TRBJ2-3; TRBD2 aligns across 8 bases. The CDR3 is 15 residues long. Germline CDR1 is SGHAT and CDR2 is FQNNGV. V dropped 3 bases and J dropped 3; count of bases not matched to a gene: 5. The CDR3 nucleotides are TGTGCCAGCAGCTTGCGGGGGGCCAGAACAGATACGCAGTATTTT. This translates into CASSLRGARTDTQYF.

The rearrangement uses TRBV5-4 and TRBJ2-7; TRBD2 aligns across 8 bases. The V gene's germline CDR1 is SGHNT and CDR2 YYREEE (reference sequence). The CDR3 covers 14 residues. J lost 3 bases, V lost 1 base, and 3 bases had no gene match. In DNA form, the CDR3 reads TGTGCCAGCAGCTTGCCAAGCGGGAGCTACGAGCAGTACTTC. Protein product: CASSLPSGSYEQYF.

This clone was found once. The V and J genes are TRBV19 and TRBJ2-1, with a tentative D call TRBD1 (6 bases). V was shortened by 7 bases and J by 0 bases, with 16 bases between the two germline ends. CDR1 is LNHDA, CDR2 SQIVND, per germline (reference sequence). The CDR3 sequence is 16 residues long. The CDR3 DNA sequence: TGTGCCAGTACTCCTACAGGGTCAAACTCCTACAATGAGCAGTTCTTC. Encoded protein: CASTPTGSNSYNEQFF.

This chain connects TRBV2 to TRBJ1-5; maybe TRBD1 (5 bases). This CDR3 spans 13 amino acids. V lost 6 bases and J 8 bases, leaving 14 bases between the germline ends. CDR1 and CDR2 from the germline V gene are SNHLY and FYNNEI. The DNA of the CDR3 is TGTGCCAGCAGAGGGACCGACTCGGAGCCCCAGCATTTT. Translation gives CASRGTDSEPQHF.

This rearrangement joins TRBV7-8 to TRBJ2-3, with a weak D call TRBD1 (5 bases). Germline values: CDR1 SGHVS, CDR2 FQNEAQ. Trimming took 1 base from V and 2 from J, leaving 16 bases between them. The CDR3 runs to 17 residues. In nucleotides, the CDR3 is TGTGCCAGCAGCTTAGGCAGGGTACCCCGATCCACAGATACGCAGTATTTT. Amino acid sequence: CASSLGRVPRSTDTQYF.

This clone showed up just a few times. The same CDR3 also results from other DNA sequences found in this sample. This chain's CDR3 is CAISESGLDTQYF. Written as DNA, the CDR3 is TGTGCCATCAGTGAGTCGGGCTTAGATACGCAGTATTTT. The chain has TRBV10-3 and TRBJ2-3; D is unresolved. Germline V gene sequence: CDR1 ENHRY, CDR2 SYGVKD. V was pared by 0 bases and J by 5 bases, with 6 bases between. The CDR3 has 13 amino acids.